A single sample gave rise to the 27 T cell receptor beta chains below, sequenced in a study of post-analysis software for immune sequencing data. Tagging with unique molecular identifiers was a feature of the TCR beta cDNA libraries. TCRdb reanalysed the PCR reads using MiXCR and keeps one entry per CDR3 protein. The sample holds over 700,000 distinct CDR3 sequences, just under 30% seen once. Findings of the study overall: Controls showed lower frequencies than patients for roughly 5 TRBV segments, and TRBV5-6, TRBV5-1 and TRBV20-1 were among these.

These TCRs' antigens remain unknown. Sequencing used blood. These receptors came from a girl between 5 and 17 years old with multiple sclerosis.

The chain uses TRBV15 and TRBJ2-7; D perhaps matches TRBD1 (6 bases). Germline V gene data show CDR1 as LNHNV and CDR2 as YYDKDF (reference sequence). Trimming removed 3 bases at V and 2 bases at J, with 11 bases between. This CDR3 is built from 14 residues. CDR3: CATSSRGNPYEQYF. The CDR3 DNA follows: TGTGCCACCAGCAGCAGGGGTAATCCCTACGAGCAGTACTTC.

The V gene is TRBV20-1, the J gene TRBJ2-1; possibly TRBD1 or TRBD2 for D (5 bases each). V was trimmed by 3 bases and J by 4 bases, leaving 16 bases between them. This CDR3 has 15 amino acids. Germline assignment: CDR1 DFQATT and CDR2 SNEGSKA (reference sequence). The chain's CDR3 is CSARSPGTLYNEQFF. The CDR3 bases are TGCAGTGCTAGGTCCCCCGGGACGCTTTACAATGAGCAGTTCTTC.

The rearrangement uses TRBV7-2 and TRBJ1-1; D perhaps matches TRBD1 (5 bases). V lost 1 base to trimming and J lost 11 bases, with 11 bases between them. Germline V gene lookup returns CDR1 SGHTA and CDR2 FQGNSA. The CDR3 is 12 amino acids. CDR3 sequence reads: CASSLVRDRAFF. As DNA, the CDR3 is TGTGCCAGCAGCTTAGTCAGGGATAGGGCTTTCTTT.

In this sample, this clonotype turned up a few times. V is TRBV5-1 and J is TRBJ2-3, with 9 bases lining up with TRBD1. The CDR3 length is 15 residues. V was pared by 4 bases and J by 4 bases, with 7 bases of the junction left unmatched. Germline lookup yields CDR1 SGHRS and CDR2 YFSETQ. The CDR3 region is CASSPGTGYSDTQYF. In DNA, the CDR3 is TGCGCCAGCAGCCCCGGGACAGGGTACTCAGATACGCAGTATTTT.

The chain couples TRBV7-2 to TRBJ2-1; 15 nucleotides line up with TRBD2. CDR1 SGHTA and CDR2 FQGNSA come from the germline V gene. The V gene end was trimmed by 2 bases and the J gene end by 10 bases; junction bases not matched to a gene: 18. The length of the CDR3 is 20 residues. CDR3 in amino acids: CASSLTRTSGRAGRSSEQFF. CDR3 in DNA: TGTGCCAGCAGCTTAACCAGGACTAGCGGGAGGGCCGGACGTTCAAGCGAGCAGTTCTTC.

A few counts support this clonotype. A much larger clone is a single base away; this may be a read error. This chain links TRBV7-2 with TRBJ2-1, with D possibly being TRBD2 (6 bases). Germline V gene sequence: CDR1 SGHTA, CDR2 FQGNSA. The CDR3 is 13 amino acids. This CDR3 is CAGSFRGYNEQFF. CDR3 in DNA: TGTGCCGGCAGCTTCCGGGGGTACAATGAGCAGTTCTTC.

Remarks on this clonotype: Since no conserved phenylalanine or tryptophan closes the CDR3, a read error is the likely cause. The rearrangement joins TRBV10-2 to TRBJ2-4; tentatively, D is TRBD1 or TRBD2 (6 bases each). Trimming removed 0 bases from V and 13 bases from J, with 22 bases in between. Germline V gene data show CDR1 as WSHSY and CDR2 as SAAADI. The CDR3 length is 16 residues. The CDR3 is CASSESGHWGAGEQYC. CDR3 sequence (DNA): TGCGCCAGCAGTGAGTCGGGCCACTGGGGGGCGGGTGAGCAGTACTGC.

The chain has TRBV27 and TRBJ1-2; tentative D call: TRBD1 (6 bases). Trimming shortened V by 6 bases and J by 0 bases, and 14 bases separated the two germline ends. Looked up from germline, CDR1 is MNHEY and CDR2 is SMNVEV (reference sequence). The CDR3 extends over 15 amino acids. CDR3 in DNA: TGTGCCAGCAGCCGCCTACAGGGCACTAACTATGGCTACACCTTC. Encoded protein: CASSRLQGTNYGYTF.

The gene calls are TRBV20-1 and TRBJ1-4; no firm D call. The CDR3 is 14 residues long. Trimming took 6 bases from V and 0 from J, leaving 11 bases between them. Germline V gene data show CDR1 as DFQATT and CDR2 as SNEGSKA (reference sequence). In DNA, the CDR3 is TGCAGTGCGCCGACGTCTGCAACTAATGAAAAACTGTTTTTT. Encoded protein: CSAPTSATNEKLFF.

The chain employs TRBV12-3 or TRBV12-4 and TRBJ1-2; TRBD1 aligns across 7 bases. V trimming: 7 bases; J trimming: 2 bases; junction bases outside the gene matches: 13. CDR3 length: 16 residues. CDR3 bases: TGTGCCAGCACTAACCGAGGGGGCAGGATAAACTATGGCTACACCTTC. It translates to CASTNRGGRINYGYTF.

This clonotype was counted many times. This chain links TRBV29-1 with TRBJ2-5, with D perhaps TRBD2 (5 bases). V was shortened by 6 bases and J by 4 bases, with 12 bases between the two germline ends. The CDR3 consists of 12 residues. Looked up from germline, CDR1 is SQVTM and CDR2 is ANQGSEA. CDR3: CSVYPGGETQYF. The CDR3 region has the DNA TGCAGCGTCTATCCCGGAGGAGAGACCCAGTACTTC.

This clonotype was observed a few times. The V gene is TRBV28, the J gene TRBJ2-5; possible D gene TRBD2, 5 bases. Germline V gene data show CDR1 as MDHEN and CDR2 as SYDVKM. V was pared by 5 bases and J by 7 bases, with 23 bases between. The CDR3 has 16 amino acids. CDR3 loop: CASSPPSGLLWGTQYF. CDR3 coding DNA: TGTGCCAGCAGTCCCCCTTCCGGACTCCTATGGGGGACCCAGTACTTC.

A word on this clonotype: Just one base apart from a much larger clone, this may be a read error. The V call is TRBV29-1, the J call TRBJ2-5, with TRBD1 matching 9 bases. CDR1 is SQVTM, CDR2 ANQGSEA, per germline. This CDR3 contains 13 residues. The chain's CDR3 is CSVEGQGTTEQDF. As DNA, the CDR3 is TGCAGCGTTGAGGGACAGGGCACCACCGAGCAGGACTTC.

The gene calls are TRBV25-1 and TRBJ1-2; D may be TRBD1 (6 bases). With 8 bases removed from V and 8 bases from J, the gap between germline ends came to 21 bases. Germline-derived CDR1 and CDR2 are MGHDK and SYGVNS. The CDR3 contains 14 residues. Written as DNA, the CDR3 is TGTGCCAGCTCTTATACAGGGCTCTCGGGGGGCTACACCTTC. Protein product: CASSYTGLSGGYTF.

This clonotype appeared many times. The DNA of the CDR3 is TGTGCCAGCAGTTTGAGACAGTCCTTTCGGGACGAGCAGTACTTC. Amino acid sequence: CASSLRQSFRDEQYF. This sequence joins TRBV27 and TRBJ2-7; a weak D match, TRBD1 (5 bases). The V gene's germline CDR1 is MNHEY and CDR2 SMNVEV (reference sequence). The CDR3 is 15 amino acids. The V end lost 3 bases, the J end lost 5 bases, and 17 bases lay between the germline ends.

J is TRBJ2-2 and V is TRBV6-2 or TRBV6-3; 7 nucleotides agree with TRBD1. Losses at the gene ends were 7 bases for V and 4 bases for J; bases not matched to a gene: 3. The CDR3 has 13 residues. Germline assignment: CDR1 MNHEY and CDR2 SVGEGT. Here the CDR3 reads CASTRDSTGELFF. The CDR3 DNA follows: TGTGCCAGCACACGGGACAGCACCGGGGAGCTGTTTTTT.

This clonotype has a handful of counts. The chain uses TRBV7-2 and TRBJ2-3; 11 bases are shared with TRBD1. The CDR3 has 15 residues. J gave up 6 bases and V 5 bases, and 7 bases lay outside the gene matches. CDR1 and CDR2 (germline): SGHTA, FQGNSA. The CDR3 loop is CASSQLGQGADTQYF. The CDR3 region has the DNA TGTGCCAGCAGCCAACTTGGACAGGGGGCTGATACGCAGTATTTT.

J is TRBJ2-7 and V is TRBV6-6; D unclear. CDR3 size: 15 residues. CDR1 and CDR2 from the germline V gene are MNHNY and SVGAGI (reference sequence). V lost 4 bases and J lost 5, with 18 bases in between. The CDR3 is CASSSVTQSGDEQYF. DNA of the CDR3: TGTGCCAGCAGTTCCGTGACCCAATCTGGGGACGAGCAGTACTTC.

This clonotype has a handful of counts. This sequence joins TRBV5-5 and TRBJ1-2; 7 nucleotides line up with TRBD1. This CDR3 has 14 residues. V trimming: 4 bases; J trimming: 2 bases; junction bases outside the gene matches: 5. Germline CDR1 is SGHKS and CDR2 is YYEKEE (reference sequence). The CDR3 DNA reads TGTGCCAGCAGCCCATGGGACAGCAACTATGGCTACACCTTC. Translating gives CASSPWDSNYGYTF.

As concerns this clonotype: At one of its ends the junction is not consistent with the germline gene, which may arise from a read error. V gene TRBV24-1 combines with J gene TRBJ2-6, with 7 positions matching TRBD1. Germline-derived CDR1 and CDR2 are KGHDR and SFDVKD. The CDR3 totals 17 residues. The CDR3 region is CAISEPGDSSGANVLTF. CDR3 nucleotides: TGTGCCATCAGTGAGCCAGGGGACAGCTCTGGGGCCAACGTCCTGACTTTC.

The chain employs TRBV28 and TRBJ2-1; TRBD2 agrees at 12 bases. This CDR3 comprises 15 residues. V gave up 7 bases and J gave up 6 bases; unmatched junction bases: 7. Per the germline V gene, CDR1 is MDHEN and CDR2 is SYDVKM. CDR3 bases: TGTGCCAGCACCGATCCGGGACTAGCGGGCAATGAGCAGTTCTTC. Its protein is CASTDPGLAGNEQFF.

This clonotype was seen more than once but under ten times. The chain combines TRBV3-1 with TRBJ2-2, with 10 bases lining up with TRBD2. Germline V gives CDR1 LGHDT, CDR2 YNNKEL (reference sequence). The CDR3 is 17 residues long. With V trimmed by 2 bases and J by 4 bases, 7 bases remained unmatched. CDR3 residues: CASSQFALAGGTGELFF. The CDR3 region has the DNA TGTGCCAGCAGCCAATTCGCTTTAGCGGGAGGCACCGGGGAGCTGTTTTTT.

The V gene is TRBV20-1, the J gene TRBJ2-7, with D perhaps assigned TRBD1 or TRBD2 (5 bases each). Trimming took 3 bases from V and 2 from J, leaving 14 bases between them. Germline CDR1 is DFQATT and CDR2 is SNEGSKA (reference sequence). The CDR3 covers 14 residues. DNA of the CDR3: TGCAGTGCTAGCGGGGCTGAAATAACCTACGAGCAGTACTTC. Protein sequence: CSASGAEITYEQYF.

This clonotype was seen ten or more times. The rearrangement links TRBV18 to TRBJ2-5; no definite D call. The end of the DNA aligns better with TRBJ2-7, so the J call may be wrong. CDR1 is KGHSH, CDR2 LQKENI, per germline. This CDR3 has 14 residues. The CDR3 nucleotides read TGTGCCAGCTCACCATCTTGGACCAGCGCCGAGCAGTACTTC. Translating it yields CASSPSWTSAEQYF.

This clonotype was seen more than once but under ten times. The chain employs TRBV18 and TRBJ2-1, with D possibly being TRBD2 (5 bases). V lost 2 bases and J lost 8, with 13 bases in between. Germline assignment: CDR1 KGHSH and CDR2 LQKENI. This CDR3 is 14 amino acids long. CDR3 residues: CASSPRSDGDEQFF. DNA of the CDR3: TGTGCCAGCTCACCAAGGTCTGACGGGGATGAGCAGTTCTTC.

This chain links TRBV20-1 with TRBJ2-3; maybe TRBD2 (5 bases). The CDR3 loop spans 14 amino acids. Trimming took 6 bases from V and 2 from J, leaving 15 bases between them. Per the germline V gene, CDR1 is DFQATT and CDR2 is SNEGSKA (reference sequence). The CDR3 loop reads CSATTLTNTDTQYF. The CDR3, as DNA: TGCAGTGCCACCACGTTGACTAACACAGATACGCAGTATTTT.

This clonotype was picked up a small number of times. The chain employs TRBV9 and TRBJ2-1; possibly TRBD2 for D (5 bases). V was trimmed by 0 bases and J by 0 bases, leaving 7 bases between them. Germline V lookup: CDR1 SGDLS, CDR2 YYNGEE. The CDR3 is 15 residues long. CDR3 in amino acids: CASSVVGNSYNEQFF. The CDR3 region has the DNA TGTGCCAGCAGCGTAGTCGGGAACTCCTACAATGAGCAGTTCTTC.